The sequence of this TCR beta chain was determined in a study of cytomegalovirus exposure and HLA in healthy donors. Overall study context: A data release that came early held tens of millions of unique TCRs from HLA-typed donors.

Germline CDR1 and CDR2: MNHEY and SMNVEV (reference sequence). The CDR3 spans 16 residues. The V end was cut by 0 bases, the J end by 4 bases, with 15 bases between. Use of 60 Vbeta and 13 Jbeta primers characterized the PCR. Measured with immunoSEQ multiplex PCR; TCRdb has only the in-frame clones, and not every one. The repertoire includes 110,000 to 150,000 clones, roughly four fifths of them detected once, and around 3% sits in the top ten. Points from the study as a whole: In a later analysis, a missense DCLRE1C variant was linked to TCR beta V- and J-gene trimming.

Points on this clone: Its antigen is as yet unknown.

Healthy bone marrow donors supplied every sample. The genes are TRBV27 and TRBJ1-1; D ambiguous. Source material: PBMCs. This sequence was found in a man aged 18 to 29 in good health and CMV-seropositive. The DNA of the CDR3 is TGTGCCAGCAGTTTATCGGCGGGATTGGTGGGCACTGAAGCTTTCTTT. Translation: CASSLSAGLVGTEAFF.